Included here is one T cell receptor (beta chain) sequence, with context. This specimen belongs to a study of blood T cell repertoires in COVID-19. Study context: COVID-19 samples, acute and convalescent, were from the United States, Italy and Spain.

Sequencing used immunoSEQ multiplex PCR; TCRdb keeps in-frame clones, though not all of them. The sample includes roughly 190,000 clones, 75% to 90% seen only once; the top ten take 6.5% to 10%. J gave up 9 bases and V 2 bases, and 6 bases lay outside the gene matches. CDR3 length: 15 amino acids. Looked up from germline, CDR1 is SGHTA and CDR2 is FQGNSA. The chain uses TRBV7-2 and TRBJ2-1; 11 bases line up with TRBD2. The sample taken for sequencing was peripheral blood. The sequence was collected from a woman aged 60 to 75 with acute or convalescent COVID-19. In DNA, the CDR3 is TGTGCCAGCAGCTTAATAGGGCTAGCGGGAGGTGAGCAGTTCTTC. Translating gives CASSLIGLAGGEQFF.